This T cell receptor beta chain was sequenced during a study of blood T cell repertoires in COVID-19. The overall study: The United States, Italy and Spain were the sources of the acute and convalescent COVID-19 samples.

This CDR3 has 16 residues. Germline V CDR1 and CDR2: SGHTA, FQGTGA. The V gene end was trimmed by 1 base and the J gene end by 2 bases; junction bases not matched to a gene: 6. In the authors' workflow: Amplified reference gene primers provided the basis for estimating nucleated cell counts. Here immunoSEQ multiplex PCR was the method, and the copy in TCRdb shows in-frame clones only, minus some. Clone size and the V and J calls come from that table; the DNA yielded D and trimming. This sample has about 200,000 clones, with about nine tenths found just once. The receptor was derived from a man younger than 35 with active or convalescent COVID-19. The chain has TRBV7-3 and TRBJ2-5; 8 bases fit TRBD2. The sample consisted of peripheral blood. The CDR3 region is CASSLIPSGLQETQYF. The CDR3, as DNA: TGTGCCAGCAGCTTAATTCCTAGCGGGCTGCAAGAGACCCAGTACTTC.